One sample yielded the 19 T cell receptor beta chains listed below, sequenced in a study of T cells after yellow fever vaccination. In TCRdb, the 5' RACE reads were re-called with MiXCR into one record per CDR3 protein. The sample consists of 240,000 or so distinct CDR3 sequences, 6.9% of them appearing once. Sequencing used CD4+ T cells sorted from PBMCs, obtained 15 days after the yellow fever booster vaccination. The receptors stem from a young man who received the YFV17D yellow fever vaccine.

This clonotype showed up many times. The chain has TRBV7-8 and TRBJ1-4; D is ambiguous. From germline, CDR1 is SGHVS and CDR2 FQNEAQ. Trimming took 5 bases from V and 8 from J, leaving 18 bases between them. This CDR3 is 15 amino acids long. The CDR3 DNA sequence: TGTGCCAGCAGCGAGGCGAGAGACTGGTCAGAAAAACTGTTTTTT. Protein sequence: CASSEARDWSEKLFF.

V and J are TRBV7-9 and TRBJ2-3; the match to TRBD2 covers 9 bases. CDR1 SEHNR and CDR2 FQNEAQ come from the germline V gene (reference sequence). The CDR3 is 16 residues long. V lost 1 base and J lost 2; bases outside the gene matches: 4. For the CDR3, the DNA is TGTGCCAGCAGCTTAGATTTGGGACTAGCCACAGATACGCAGTATTTT. This codes for CASSLDLGLATDTQYF. Looking up the rest from reference TRBV7-9 and TRBJ2-3 gives the full variable domain: DTGVSQNPRHKITKRGQNVTFRCDPISEHNRLYWYRQTLGQGPEFLTYFQNEAQLEKSRLLSDRFSAERPKGSFSTLEIQRTEQGDSAMYLCASSLDLGLATDTQYFGPGTRLTVL.

Of note for this clonotype: The junction departs from germline at one end; a sequencing error may be responsible. J is TRBJ2-1 and V is TRBV5-6; 7 positions match TRBD2. Germline V gene sequence: CDR1 SGHDT, CDR2 YYEEEE. This CDR3 has 14 amino acids. The CDR3 sequence is CASSFGTTFNVQFF. Written as DNA, the CDR3 is TGTGCCAGCAGCTTCGGGACTACCTTCAATGTGCAGTTCTTC.

There are a few counts of this clonotype. The rearrangement uses TRBV10-3 and TRBJ2-6; 10 positions agree with TRBD1. Germline CDR1 and CDR2: ENHRY and SYGVKD. The CDR3 has 19 amino acids. V lost 1 base to trimming and J lost 2 bases; unmatched junction nucleotides: 8. CDR3 DNA sequence: TGTGCCATCAGTGAGTTATTCCCGGGACAGGGGACTGGGGCCAACGTCCTGACTTTC. It specifies CAISELFPGQGTGANVLTF.

The chain has TRBV12-3 or TRBV12-4 and TRBJ2-7; 7 bases are a match to TRBD1. The CDR3 consists of 14 residues. V shed 4 bases, J shed 2 bases, and the junction held 5 bases outside the gene matches. The CDR3 DNA follows: TGTGCCAGCAGTTCGACAGGGAGCCCCTACGAGCAGTACTTC. As protein: CASSSTGSPYEQYF.

The chain combines TRBV29-1 with TRBJ2-6; 12 nucleotides match TRBD1. CDR1 SQVTM and CDR2 ANQGSEA come from the germline V gene. The CDR3 sequence is 16 residues long. The ends lost 3 bases at V and 3 bases at J; junction bases unmatched: 3. This chain's CDR3 is CSVEGQGAVGANVLTF. The CDR3 DNA reads TGCAGCGTTGAGGGACAGGGGGCAGTTGGGGCCAACGTCCTGACTTTC. Based on the CDR3 plus reference TRBV29-1 and TRBJ2-6, the full variable domain is SAVISQKPSRDICQRGTSLTIQCQVDSQVTMMFWYRQQPGQSLTLIATANQGSEATYESGFVIDKFPISRPNLTFSTLTVSNMSPEDSSIYLCSVEGQGAVGANVLTFGAGSRLTVL.

The V and J genes are TRBV6-5 and TRBJ2-2; no firm D call. This CDR3 is 12 amino acids long. Germline CDR1 is MNHEY and CDR2 is SVGAGI. Trimming took 7 bases from V and 4 from J, leaving 7 bases between them. CDR3 DNA: TGTGCCAGCATACCTACCACCGGGGAGCTGTTTTTT. Translation gives CASIPTTGELFF.

This clonotype has a handful of counts. This chain links TRBV7-2 with TRBJ2-1, with 10 bases lining up with TRBD2. The V and J ends lost 1 base and 3 bases, in that order; junction bases with no gene match: 3. Germline V CDR1 and CDR2: SGHTA, FQGNSA. The CDR3 is 16 residues long. CDR3 sequence: CASSLVGTSDYNEQFF. DNA of the CDR3: TGTGCCAGCAGCTTAGTTGGGACTAGCGACTACAATGAGCAGTTCTTC.

V gene TRBV28 combines with J gene TRBJ2-3, with 9 positions matching TRBD2. The V segment lost 6 bases and the J segment 4 bases; nucleotides outside the gene matches: 8. The germline CDR1 and CDR2 sequences are MDHEN and SYDVKM. This CDR3 contains 15 residues. CDR3 DNA: TGTGCCAGCAGCCCAACTAGCGGGTGGGCAGATACGCAGTATTTT. Protein sequence: CASSPTSGWADTQYF.

The chain joins TRBV12-3 or TRBV12-4 to TRBJ2-6; no reliable D call. The CDR3 has 15 residues. The V and J ends lost 7 bases and 0 bases respectively, with 10 bases between them. The CDR3 loop reads CASTRAPSGANVLTF. CDR3 in DNA: TGTGCCAGCACCCGGGCCCCCTCTGGGGCCAACGTCCTGACTTTC.

The V and J genes are TRBV19 and TRBJ2-1; a weak D match, TRBD1 (6 bases). The length of the CDR3 is 13 residues. The V and J ends lost 11 bases and 9 bases respectively, with 20 bases between them. Germline CDR1 LNHDA, CDR2 SQIVND (reference sequence). CDR3 in amino acids: CAGSHSQGSEQFF. CDR3 nucleotide sequence: TGTGCCGGCTCCCACAGCCAGGGGAGTGAGCAGTTCTTC.

This clonotype was seen a handful of times. The chain employs TRBV7-2 and TRBJ2-3; D could derive from TRBD1 or TRBD2 (7 bases each). V dropped 5 bases and J dropped 2 bases, with 14 bases sitting between them. This CDR3 has 15 residues. The germline V gene encodes CDR1 SGHTA and CDR2 FQGNSA. CDR3: CASSQGGWATDTQYF. As DNA, the CDR3 is TGTGCCAGCAGCCAGGGGGGGTGGGCCACAGATACGCAGTATTTT.

Many counts were recorded for this clonotype. This chain links TRBV12-3 or TRBV12-4 with TRBJ2-7; 8 bases align to TRBD2. This CDR3 has 15 amino acids. The V gene end was trimmed by 5 bases and the J gene end by 3 bases; junction bases not matched to a gene: 9. Written as DNA, the CDR3 is TGTGCCAGCAGTCGGGTGGCGGGAGGAAGCTACGAGCAGTACTTC. Protein sequence: CASSRVAGGSYEQYF.

This clonotype has a handful of counts. V gene TRBV20-1 combines with J gene TRBJ2-1; TRBD1 aligns across 8 bases. The V gene end was trimmed by 2 bases and the J gene end by 2 bases; junction bases not matched to a gene: 11. Germline assignment: CDR1 DFQATT and CDR2 SNEGSKA (reference sequence). The CDR3 runs to 17 residues. The CDR3 sequence: CSARTWDRTRTYNEQFF. The DNA for the CDR3 is TGCAGTGCTAGAACTTGGGACAGGACCCGGACCTACAATGAGCAGTTCTTC.

This sequence joins TRBV4-3 and TRBJ2-2; 8 positions agree with TRBD1. Trimming cost V 4 bases and J 5 bases; bases outside gene matches: 9. The CDR3 runs 16 residues. Per the germline V gene, CDR1 is LGHNA and CDR2 is YSLEER. The CDR3 DNA follows: TGCGCCAGCAGCCTCAGCCCAGGGGGCGGGACCGGGGAGCTGTTTTTT. This translates into CASSLSPGGGTGELFF.

CDR3 sequence reads: CASKGLQNTIYF. The CDR3 coding sequence is TGCGCCAGCAAAGGGCTGCAAAACACCATATATTTT. The genes are TRBV5-1 and TRBJ1-3, with D hard to call. With 6 bases removed from V and 6 bases from J, the gap between germline ends came to 10 bases. Germline values: CDR1 SGHRS, CDR2 YFSETQ. The CDR3 covers 12 residues.

As for this clonotype: It may be a read error: a sequence one base away is much more abundant. The CDR3: CASSLPSRGHGDTQYF. The CDR3 DNA is TGCGCCAGCAGCTTGCCTAGCAGAGGTCATGGAGATACGCAGTATTTT. This chain uses TRBV5-1 with TRBJ2-3; D possibly corresponds to TRBD2 (5 bases). The germline V gene has CDR1 SGHRS and CDR2 YFSETQ. V was shortened by 1 base and J by 5 bases, with 17 bases between the two germline ends. The CDR3 runs 16 residues.

The V and J genes are TRBV6-8 and TRBJ1-4; D is perhaps TRBD1 (5 bases). The CDR3 is made up of 14 amino acids. Germline loops: CDR1 MNHGY, CDR2 SAAAGT. V shed 7 bases and J shed 5 bases, with 14 bases lying between them. CDR3 bases: TGTGCCAGCACACCCGGGACTGAGAATGAAAAACTGTTTTTT. Encoded protein: CASTPGTENEKLFF.

This clonotype was seen a handful of times. The J gene is TRBJ1-2, the V gene TRBV29-1; weak D call: TRBD1 (6 bases). The germline V and J ends were trimmed by 7 bases and 0 bases, with 12 bases remaining between them. CDR1 and CDR2 (germline): SQVTM, ANQGSEA. The CDR3 sequence is 13 residues long. The CDR3: CSARRTANYGYTF. CDR3 nucleotides: TGCAGCGCTAGACGGACAGCTAACTATGGCTACACCTTC.